This is a list of T cell receptor beta chains from one sample in a study of shared clonotypes between healthy human individuals. Assay: immunoSEQ multiplex PCR; the TCRdb copy retains only in-frame clones and omits some. This table has more than 1 million clones, around 78% appearing once. The sample consisted of memory CD4+ T cells from PBMCs. These receptors originate from a young man in good health. Some clones in this sample may be carry-over from other donors' samples. The CDR3 runs from the conserved cysteine through the conserved F or W. The order of the fields is CDR3 length, D gene, clone size, V gene, CDR3 protein. A D gene is named only where the DNA matches it firmly. A row's size may be missing; if present it is once, few, many or a size class.

>13|NA|NA|TRBV2
CASSQEDQETQYF
>16|NA|many|TRBV5-4
CASSYTSGGFVRKLFF
>14|NA|few|TRBV30
CAWAHLGGAQPQHF
>12|NA|NA|TRBV28
CASTTKGNEQYF
>12|NA|NA|TRBV5-6
CASSSDYNEQFF
>14|NA|NA|TRBV5-1
CASSLTGISYEQYF
>15|NA|NA|TRBV28
CASSFRQGSNQPQHF
>14|NA|NA|TRBV7-9
CASAAQTGNTEAFF
>16|TRBD2|few|TRBV10-1
CASSEFRLAGGNEQFF
>14|NA|few|TRBV6-1
CASRAVGSTDTQYF
>12|NA|once|TRBV6-1
CVLSRVPQPQHF
>15|NA|NA|TRBV28
CASSLLGTGPYEQYF
>16|TRBD1|NA|TRBV5-1
CASSAYSGTESYEQYF
>14|NA|NA|TRBV6-5
CASSEGGTNEKLFF
>13|NA|once|TRBV6-1
CASSGTTAYEQYF
>13|NA|NA|TRBV27
CASRRLGTDTQYF
>12|NA|once|TRBV29-1
CSPEASTDTQYF
>20|TRBD1|NA|TRBV6-4
CASSDSRDRGLKVFGYEQYF
>15|TRBD1|NA|TRBV28
CASSSGQGAADTQYF